These 22 T cell receptor beta chains came from one sample sequenced in a study of regulatory T cells in long-lasting Graves disease. TCR beta libraries were built with iRepertoire HTBI primers and Arm-PCR of CDR3 regions. From the multiplex PCR reads, TCRdb called clonotypes with MiXCR, one entry per CDR3 protein. The table shows 450,000 to 650,000 distinct CDR3 sequences, with around 16% occurring only once. The sample's time point: newly diagnosed GD, antithyroid drugs for less than 3 months. Researchers made the TCR library from RNA that was extracted from PBMCs. Separately, the same data were catalogued under a study of T cells in Graves' hyperthyroidism and ophthalmopathy.

The specimen comprised peripheral blood mononuclear cells (PBMCs), sampled at new diagnosis, from a patient treated with antithyroid drugs. These receptors came from a woman aged 35-65 years with Graves disease.

About this clonotype itself: This may stem from a read error, because a much larger clone lies one nucleotide away. The CDR3 nucleotides are TGTGCCAGCAGCTGGGGGGGGGTACGTGAAGCTTTCTTT. As protein: CASSWGGVREAFF. V and J are TRBV11-2 and TRBJ1-1, with a possible D match to TRBD1 (5 bases). This CDR3 comprises 13 residues. In germline, CDR1 is SGHAT, CDR2 FQNNGV. V shed 4 bases and J shed 7 bases, with 13 bases lying between them. The full variable domain, rest sourced from reference TRBV11-2 and TRBJ1-1, is EAGVAQSPRYKIIEKRQSVAFWCNPISGHATLYWYQQILGQGPKLLIQFQNNGVVDDSQLPKDRFSAERLKGVDSTLKIQPAKLEDSAVYLCASSWGGVREAFFGQGTRLTVV.

This clonotype was counted many times. The chain links TRBV30 to TRBJ1-2; perhaps TRBD1 as D (5 bases). V was trimmed by 4 bases and J by 6 bases, leaving 9 bases between them. Germline V CDR1 and CDR2: GTSNPN, SVGIG (reference sequence). The CDR3 runs to 11 residues. The CDR3 loop is CAWKGPHGYTF. The CDR3 DNA reads TGTGCCTGGAAGGGGCCTCATGGCTACACCTTC.

The chain couples TRBV18 to TRBJ1-2; D possibly corresponds to TRBD1 (6 bases). From germline, CDR1 is KGHSH and CDR2 LQKENI. The CDR3 extends over 16 amino acids. The V gene lost 3 bases and the J gene lost 1 base, with 15 bases spanning the gap. The CDR3 spells CASSPSRGGSNYGYTF. The CDR3 DNA is TGTGCCAGCTCACCCTCCAGGGGAGGGAGTAACTATGGCTACACCTTC. The full variable domain, in which reference TRBV18 and TRBJ1-2 provide the parts outside the CDR3, is NAGVMQNPRHLVRRRGQEARLRCSPMKGHSHVYWYRQLPEEGLKFMVYLQKENIIDESGMPKERFSAEFPKEGPSILRIQQVVRGDSAAYFCASSPSRGGSNYGYTFGSGTRLTVV.

This clonotype was observed many times. V is TRBV7-2 and J is TRBJ2-5, with 11 bases aligning to TRBD2. Losses at the gene ends were 6 bases for V and 4 bases for J; bases not matched to a gene: 7. The CDR3 has 15 residues. Germline values: CDR1 SGHTA, CDR2 FQGNSA. In DNA form, the CDR3 reads TGTGCCAGCAGTATACTAGGACTAGCGGGAGAGACCCAGTACTTC. It yields the protein CASSILGLAGETQYF.

Remarks on this clonotype: Given a much more abundant clone one base away, this may be a read error. The J gene is TRBJ2-2, the V gene TRBV6-5, with D hard to call. Germline V gives CDR1 MNHEY, CDR2 SVGAGI. The CDR3 length is 16 residues. Trimming took 4 bases from V and 2 from J, leaving 14 bases between them. This CDR3 is CASSFSIPLNTGELFF. The CDR3 DNA sequence: TGTGCCAGCAGTTTTTCAATCCCACTCAACACCGGGGAGCTGTTTTTT.

CDR3: CASRSGTANTGELFF. CDR3 DNA sequence: TGTGCCAGCAGATCCGGGACAGCGAACACCGGGGAGCTGTTTTTT. The rearrangement uses TRBV6-1 and TRBJ2-2; 7 bases are a match to TRBD1. The CDR3 runs 15 residues. V was pared by 6 bases and J by 0 bases, with 4 bases of the junction left unmatched. Germline V CDR1 and CDR2: MNHNS, SASEGT.

This clonotype showed up many times. The chain carries TRBV5-4 and TRBJ2-7, with no clear D. The CDR3 sequence is 15 residues long. Trimming removed 4 bases at V and 7 bases at J, with 21 bases between. Germline lookup yields CDR1 SGHNT and CDR2 YYREEE (reference sequence). In DNA, the CDR3 is TGTGCCAGCAGCCGATTAGGCATGGCCCTGGAGGAGCAGTACTTC. This sequence encodes CASSRLGMALEEQYF.

This clonotype was detected ten times or more. This chain uses TRBV2 with TRBJ2-3; 7 bases agree with TRBD1. The CDR3 sequence is 14 residues long. The germline CDR1 and CDR2 sequences are SNHLY and FYNNEI. The V segment lost 7 bases and the J segment 1 base; nucleotides outside the gene matches: 5. CDR3: CASNDRVGTDTQYF. The CDR3 nucleotides are TGTGCCAGCAACGACAGGGTTGGCACAGATACGCAGTATTTT.

This clonotype was observed many times. The rearrangement uses TRBV7-9 and TRBJ1-2, with D uncertain. This CDR3 has 16 residues. Trimming took 5 bases from V and 5 from J, leaving 21 bases between them. Germline CDR1 SEHNR, CDR2 FQNEAQ (reference sequence). The CDR3 reads CASSPSPLGIRYGYTF. The CDR3 DNA reads TGTGCCAGCAGCCCTTCACCCTTAGGGATACGGTATGGCTACACCTTC.

The chain is built from TRBV27 and TRBJ2-7; no definite D call. V lost 5 bases and J lost 7, with 15 bases in between. Germline assignment: CDR1 MNHEY and CDR2 SMNVEV (reference sequence). There are 13 residues in the CDR3. The CDR3 DNA is TGTGCCAGCAGTGGGGTGAACACCGGGGAGCAGTACTTC. Translating gives CASSGVNTGEQYF.

The chain carries TRBV5-1 and TRBJ2-3; no clear D gene. CDR1 SGHRS and CDR2 YFSETQ come from the germline V gene. Between the trimmed V and J ends, which lost 1 base and 2 bases, there was a span of 8 bases. CDR3 size: 14 residues. CDR3 amino acids: CASSLSEPTDTQYF. As DNA, the CDR3 is TGCGCCAGCAGCTTGAGTGAACCCACAGATACGCAGTATTTT.

The rearrangement uses TRBV18 and TRBJ2-1; either TRBD1 or TRBD2 may supply D (5 bases each). The CDR3 is made up of 16 amino acids. CDR1 and CDR2 from the germline V gene are KGHSH and LQKENI. Trimming cost V 1 base and J 8 bases, with 18 bases left between them. CDR3 loop: CASSPRATVRRDEQFF. The CDR3 DNA follows: TGTGCCAGCTCACCACGGGCGACAGTCCGGCGGGATGAGCAGTTCTTC.

This clonotype came up many times. The V and J genes are TRBV11-2 and TRBJ1-4, with D hard to call. Per germline, CDR1 SGHAT and CDR2 FQNNGV. This CDR3 spans 14 amino acids. V shed 2 bases and J shed 5 bases, with 9 bases lying between them. The CDR3 bases are TGTGCCAGCAGCTTAACTCTCAGAAATGAAAAACTGTTTTTT. Protein: CASSLTLRNEKLFF.

This clonotype was found a few times. V usage is TRBV19 and J usage is TRBJ1-4, with D hard to call. The CDR3 is made up of 13 amino acids. Trimming removed 5 bases at V and 1 base at J, with 5 bases between. The V gene's germline CDR1 is LNHDA and CDR2 SQIVND (reference sequence). CDR3 region: CASSERTNEKLFF. CDR3 bases: TGTGCCAGTAGTGAGAGAACTAATGAAAAACTGTTTTTT.

This clonotype was seen ten or more times. The chain recombines TRBV12-3 or TRBV12-4 with TRBJ1-1, with 9 bases identical to TRBD1. The CDR3 has 13 residues. V dropped 0 bases and J dropped 12; count of bases not matched to a gene: 5. This CDR3 reads CASSLARDRAPFF. Here the CDR3 DNA reads TGTGCCAGCAGTTTAGCGCGGGACAGGGCACCTTTCTTT.

The chain is built from TRBV2 and TRBJ1-5; no reliable D call. Germline V gives CDR1 SNHLY, CDR2 FYNNEI. V lost 5 bases and J 3 bases, leaving 11 bases between the germline ends. The CDR3 covers 14 residues. This chain's CDR3 is CASSRPGINQPQHF. The CDR3 nucleotides read TGTGCCAGCAGTCGACCGGGGATCAATCAGCCCCAGCATTTT.

This clonotype was recorded many times. The chain couples TRBV2 to TRBJ1-6; no clear D. Trimming cost V 3 bases and J 6 bases, with 9 bases left between them. The CDR3 extends over 14 amino acids. The germline CDR1 and CDR2 sequences are SNHLY and FYNNEI. This chain's CDR3 is CASSDSQVNSPLHF. The DNA for the CDR3 is TGTGCCAGCAGTGACTCCCAGGTTAATTCACCCCTCCACTTT.

CDR3 coding DNA: TGTGCCACCAGCAGAGATCAGAGCGGGGGCAATGAGCAGTTCTTC. It translates to CATSRDQSGGNEQFF. This chain joins TRBV15 and TRBJ2-1; the match to TRBD2 covers 8 bases. Germline loops: CDR1 LNHNV, CDR2 YYDKDF (reference sequence). The CDR3 is made up of 15 amino acids. The V gene end was trimmed by 0 bases and the J gene end by 6 bases; junction bases not matched to a gene: 4. Full variable domain (outside the CDR3, taken from reference TRBV15 and TRBJ2-1): DAMVIQNPRYQVTQFGKPVTLSCSQTLNHNVMYWYQQKSSQAPKLLFHYYDKDFNNEADTPDNFQSRRPNTSFCFLDIRSPGLGDTAMYLCATSRDQSGGNEQFFGPGTRLTVL.

In this sample, this clonotype turned up many times. The chain employs TRBV30 and TRBJ2-3, with D possibly being TRBD2 (6 bases). The germline gives CDR1 GTSNPN, CDR2 SVGIG (reference sequence). CDR3 length: 13 amino acids. V was cut by 0 bases and J by 4 bases, with 8 bases left in between. The CDR3 DNA follows: TGTGCCTGGAGTGTATGGGGGGCAGATACGCAGTATTTT. Encoded protein: CAWSVWGADTQYF.

This clonotype was counted a few times. The J gene is TRBJ1-5, the V gene TRBV20-1, with D unresolved. CDR3 length: 12 amino acids. Germline CDR1 reads DFQATT; CDR2 reads SNEGSKA (reference sequence). V was cut by 1 base and J by 7 bases, with 8 bases left in between. CDR3 residues: CSARANGQPQHF. In DNA, the CDR3 is TGCAGTGCTAGAGCTAATGGGCAGCCCCAGCATTTT.

This clonotype was seen many times. V is TRBV2 and J is TRBJ1-3; D is undetermined. This CDR3 has 13 residues. Germline CDR1 SNHLY, CDR2 FYNNEI. V lost 3 bases, J lost 9 bases, and 12 bases lay in between. The CDR3 reads CASSEDWVGTIYF. Written as DNA, the CDR3 is TGTGCCAGCAGTGAGGACTGGGTTGGCACCATATATTTT.

This clonotype was counted at least ten times. J is TRBJ2-1 and V is TRBV7-3; the D gene is possibly TRBD2 (5 bases). Germline loops: CDR1 SGHTA, CDR2 FQGTGA. The CDR3 totals 14 residues. The V end was cut by 5 bases, the J end by 1 base, with 9 bases between. The CDR3 region is CASSPLGSYNEQFF. The CDR3 coding sequence is TGTGCCAGCAGCCCACTAGGTTCCTACAATGAGCAGTTCTTC. Using reference TRBV7-3 and TRBJ2-1 for the parts outside the CDR3, the full variable domain is GAGVSQTPSNKVTEKGKYVELRCDPISGHTALYWYRQSLGQGPEFLIYFQGTGAADDSGLPNDRFFAVRPEGSVSTLKIQRTERGDSAVYLCASSPLGSYNEQFFGPGTRLTVL.